This T cell receptor beta chain comes out of a study of blood T cell repertoires in COVID-19. The wider study: PBMCs, B-cell-depleted T cells, or T cells provided the cDNA or gDNA that made up the material.

Only in-frame clones appear in the TCRdb table, and some are missing; sequencing was by immunoSEQ multiplex PCR. Of 60,000 to 65,000 clones detected, approximately 79% appear once; the ten largest clones hold over 20%. The TCR originated in a woman older than 75 with active or convalescent COVID-19. Sequenced input: peripheral blood.

CDR3 amino acids: CASSQVSTRGSEKLFF. The DNA for the CDR3 is TGCGCCAGCAGCCAAGTTTCAACCCGAGGGAGTGAAAAACTGTTTTTT. The chain carries TRBV4-1 and TRBJ1-4; the D is unclear. Trimming took off 1 base at V and 7 bases at J, with 16 bases between the two ends. This CDR3 is 16 amino acids long. Germline V gene sequence: CDR1 MGHRA, CDR2 YSYEKL.